Listed here are 25 T cell receptor beta chains from one sample, sequenced in a study of Ad26.COV2.S vaccination and SARS-CoV-2 variants. Only in-frame clones appear in the TCRdb table, and some are missing; sequencing was by immunoSEQ multiplex PCR. The profile shows 350,000 to 550,000 clones, roughly 87% of them singletons. Sample treatment: 15 to 20 received Ad26.COV2.S at low or high dose, single or two shots; a few received placebo; per-sample allocation not given. Sampling was performed 63 days after the first vaccine or placebo injection. Material: peripheral blood, obtained in a trial of Ad26.COV2.S vaccine versus placebo. All receptors derive from a person between 18 and 59 years old who received the Ad26.COV2.S COVID-19 vaccine or a placebo.

This clone was seen just once. This chain joins TRBV5-1 and TRBJ2-5, with D hard to call. The germline V gene encodes CDR1 SGHRS and CDR2 YFSETQ. The germline V and J ends were trimmed by 2 bases and 4 bases, with 9 bases remaining between them. The CDR3 runs to 13 residues. In DNA form, the CDR3 reads TGCGCCAGCAGCTTCTTGGGTAGAGAGACCCAGTACTTC. This translates into CASSFLGRETQYF.

The chain is built from TRBV9 and TRBJ2-1, with TRBD1 identical over 9 bases. Germline CDR1 SGDLS, CDR2 YYNGEE. Unmatched junction bases numbered 15, after V lost 4 bases and J lost 10 bases. The CDR3 loop spans 16 amino acids. CDR3 loop: CASSTTGGLLAEEQFF. The CDR3 region has the DNA TGTGCCAGCAGCACGACAGGGGGTCTTCTAGCGGAGGAGCAGTTCTTC.

This chain links TRBV5-6 with TRBJ2-5; D unresolved. Trimming took off 3 bases at V and 5 bases at J, with 14 bases between the two ends. This CDR3 is 14 amino acids long. Germline V lookup: CDR1 SGHDT, CDR2 YYEEEE. The CDR3 bases are TGTGCCAGCAGCTCCCCTATTTTGAGGGAGACCCAGTACTTC. Encoded protein: CASSSPILRETQYF.

The chain has TRBV30 and TRBJ1-2, with unresolved D. Trimming pared 2 bases from V and 5 bases from J, leaving 9 bases between. This CDR3 is built from 12 residues. In germline, CDR1 is GTSNPN, CDR2 SVGIG (reference sequence). The CDR3 protein is CAWSPGEYGYTF. The CDR3 DNA reads as TGTGCCTGGAGTCCCGGAGAATATGGCTACACCTTC. The full variable domain, rest sourced from reference TRBV30 and TRBJ1-2, is SQTIHQWPATLVQPVGSPLSLECTVEGTSNPNLYWYRQAAGRGLQLLFYSVGIGQISSEVPQNLSASRPQDRQFILSSKKLLLSDSGFYLCAWSPGEYGYTFGSGTRLTVV.

The genes are TRBV4-3 and TRBJ1-2; D uncertain. Between the trimmed V and J ends, which lost 0 bases and 8 bases, there was a span of 13 bases. The CDR3 covers 14 residues. Germline V gene lookup returns CDR1 LGHNA and CDR2 YSLEER. The CDR3 nucleotides are TGCGCCAGCAGCCAAGATCCCAACTATCGGGGCTACACCTTC. Protein product: CASSQDPNYRGYTF.

The genes are TRBV5-1 and TRBJ2-3; D is unresolved. The length of the CDR3 is 16 residues. With 2 bases removed from V and 3 bases from J, the gap between germline ends came to 16 bases. In germline, CDR1 is SGHRS, CDR2 YFSETQ. CDR3: CASSFSVAGVTDTQYF. CDR3 sequence (DNA): TGCGCCAGCAGCTTTTCCGTAGCTGGAGTGACAGATACGCAGTATTTT.

This rearrangement joins TRBV5-1 to TRBJ2-1; 7 nucleotides line up with TRBD2. The junction had 5 bases not matched to a gene; V was cut back by 0 bases and J by 5 bases. CDR1 is SGHRS, CDR2 YFSETQ, per germline. This CDR3 has 15 amino acids. CDR3 amino acids: CASSLVASGDNEQFF. CDR3 bases: TGCGCCAGCAGCTTGGTGGCTAGCGGCGACAATGAGCAGTTCTTC. Looking up the rest from reference TRBV5-1 and TRBJ2-1 gives the full variable domain: KAGVTQTPRYLIKTRGQQVTLSCSPISGHRSVSWYQQTPGQGLQFLFEYFSETQRNKGNFPGRFSGRQFSNSRSEMNVSTLELGDSALYLCASSLVASGDNEQFFGPGTRLTVL.

The chain combines TRBV11-3 with TRBJ1-1, with D unresolved. Looked up from germline, CDR1 is SGHNT and CDR2 is YENEEA. CDR3 length equals 14 residues. Trimming cost V 2 bases and J 1 base, with 8 bases left between them. CDR3 residues: CASSLSGPNTEAFF. The CDR3 DNA follows: TGTGCCAGCAGCTTATCAGGCCCGAACACTGAAGCTTTCTTT.

CDR3: CASSTGTSYGYTF. The CDR3 DNA sequence: TGTGCCAGCAGCACGGGGACGAGCTATGGCTACACCTTC. This chain joins TRBV5-4 and TRBJ1-2, with D possibly TRBD1 on 5 matching bases. Germline CDR1 SGHNT, CDR2 YYREEE (reference sequence). This CDR3 is built from 13 residues. V lost 4 bases to trimming and J lost 4 bases, with 11 bases between them.

This chain links TRBV7-2 with TRBJ2-3; D may be TRBD1 or TRBD2 (6 bases each). Trimming left V 5 bases short and J 1 base short, with 13 bases between. There are 15 residues in the CDR3. Germline lookup yields CDR1 SGHTA and CDR2 FQGNSA. CDR3 loop: CASSPPGGGTDTQYF. CDR3 sequence (DNA): TGTGCCAGCAGCCCGCCCGGGGGCGGCACAGATACGCAGTATTTT.

This clone appeared a single time. This rearrangement joins TRBV29-1 to TRBJ2-5; 9 bases fit TRBD1. The CDR3 is 13 residues long. The V segment lost 7 bases and the J segment 6 bases; nucleotides outside the gene matches: 9. CDR1 is SQVTM and CDR2 is ANQGSEA in the germline V gene. The CDR3 DNA reads TGCAGCGCCCGGGACAGGGCTAGGAAGACCCAGTACTTC. It encodes CSARDRARKTQYF.

The rearrangement joins TRBV6-5 to TRBJ2-7, with D possibly being TRBD1 (5 bases). The CDR3 length is 15 residues. Germline CDR1 MNHEY, CDR2 SVGAGI. V was trimmed by 6 bases and J by 0 bases, leaving 15 bases between them. In nucleotides, the CDR3 is TGTGCCAGCAGCCTAGTTCAGGGCAGCTCCTACGAGCAGTACGTC. Translated: CASSLVQGSSYEQYV.

There are a few counts of this clone. J is TRBJ1-5 and V is TRBV9; D is unresolved. CDR3 length equals 14 residues. The V gene's germline CDR1 is SGDLS and CDR2 YYNGEE. The V gene lost 3 bases and the J gene lost 8 bases, with 15 bases spanning the gap. The CDR3 region is CASSEWEGREPQHF. The CDR3 nucleotides are TGTGCCAGCAGCGAATGGGAAGGTAGGGAGCCCCAGCATTTT.

The V call is TRBV6-5, the J call TRBJ1-2; 9 bases match TRBD1. V was pared by 6 bases and J by 0 bases, with 5 bases of the junction left unmatched. Germline CDR1 and CDR2: MNHEY and SVGAGI. This CDR3 spans 15 amino acids. DNA of the CDR3: TGTGCCAGCAGGAAACAGGGGGCAACTAACTATGGCTACACCTTC. Encoded protein: CASRKQGATNYGYTF.

The CDR3 loop reads CASSLHDGYTF. CDR3 nucleotides: TGTGCCAGCAGTTTACATGATGGCTACACCTTC. This chain joins TRBV12-3 or TRBV12-4 and TRBJ1-2; D unresolved. V was cut by 2 bases and J by 6 bases, with 4 bases left in between. The CDR3 sequence is 11 residues long.

The chain is built from TRBV6-5 and TRBJ2-2; no firm D call. The CDR3 contains 15 residues. Trimming left V 8 bases short and J 4 bases short, with 17 bases between. Germline loops: CDR1 MNHEY, CDR2 SVGAGI. The CDR3 DNA reads TGTGCCAGCCGAGTGCTGGCCTGGGGCACCGGGGAGCTGTTTTTT. Its protein product is CASRVLAWGTGELFF.

V gene TRBV6-6 combines with J gene TRBJ2-3, with 14 bases identical to TRBD2. The ends lost 5 bases at V and 0 bases at J; junction bases unmatched: 10. The length of the CDR3 is 19 residues. In germline, CDR1 is MNHNY, CDR2 SVGAGI (reference sequence). The CDR3 loop is CASSPGRTSGGFSTDTQYF. For the CDR3, the DNA is TGTGCCAGCAGTCCGGGAAGGACTAGCGGGGGGTTCAGCACAGATACGCAGTATTTT.

The CDR3 reads CATSRELGNEQFF. The DNA of the CDR3 is TGTGCCACCAGCAGAGAACTAGGTAATGAGCAGTTCTTC. This rearrangement joins TRBV15 to TRBJ2-1; TRBD2 is a possible D gene (5 bases). Trimming pared 0 bases from V and 7 bases from J, leaving 7 bases between. CDR3 length: 13 residues. Germline V lookup: CDR1 LNHNV, CDR2 YYDKDF (reference sequence).

This rearrangement joins TRBV6-5 to TRBJ2-5; 11 bases line up with TRBD1. The junction had 7 bases not matched to a gene; V was cut back by 8 bases and J by 5 bases. The CDR3 runs 14 residues. Per the germline V gene, CDR1 is MNHEY and CDR2 is SVGAGI. This CDR3 is CASAQDRGHETQYF. Here the CDR3 DNA reads TGTGCCAGCGCCCAGGACAGGGGGCATGAGACCCAGTACTTC.

The rearrangement links TRBV2 to TRBJ1-3, with a possible D match to TRBD1 (6 bases). This CDR3 is 17 amino acids long. Deletions cut 3 bases from V and 0 bases from J, with 15 bases between. Germline V gene sequence: CDR1 SNHLY, CDR2 FYNNEI. CDR3 residues: CASSESRGGSSGNTIYF. In nucleotides, the CDR3 is TGTGCCAGCAGTGAGTCTAGAGGGGGGTCCTCTGGAAACACCATATATTTT.

The CDR3 here is CASSFGPQETEAFF. CDR3 DNA: TGTGCCAGCAGCTTTGGGCCCCAGGAAACTGAAGCTTTCTTT. This chain uses TRBV5-6 with TRBJ1-1; D not certain. V was trimmed by 2 bases and J by 5 bases, leaving 13 bases between them. From germline, CDR1 is SGHDT and CDR2 YYEEEE. This CDR3 spans 14 amino acids.

This clone was seen only a few times. The V call is TRBV7-3, the J call TRBJ2-2, with TRBD1 identical over 8 bases. The V and J ends lost 5 bases and 4 bases, in that order; junction bases with no gene match: 9. Germline CDR1 reads SGHTA; CDR2 reads FQGTGA. This CDR3 comprises 16 residues. In DNA, the CDR3 is TGTGCCAGCAGCGTCAACCCGGGACAGGTCACCGGGGAGCTGTTTTTT. The encoded protein is CASSVNPGQVTGELFF.

The genes are TRBV3-1 (or the pseudogene TRBV3-2) and TRBJ1-6; no clear D gene. Germline V gene sequence: CDR1 LGHDT, CDR2 YNNKEL (reference sequence). The CDR3 loop spans 14 amino acids. Trimming took 4 bases from V and 10 from J, leaving 14 bases between them. DNA for the CDR3: TGTGCCAGCAGCCCGGCATACAGTGAGTCACCCCTCCACTTT. It encodes CASSPAYSESPLHF.

V gene TRBV6-2 or TRBV6-3 combines with J gene TRBJ1-5, with D hard to call. CDR1 and CDR2 from the germline V gene are MNHEY and SVGEGT. The V end was cut by 2 bases, the J end by 5 bases, with 19 bases between. CDR3 length: 17 residues. The DNA for the CDR3 is TGTGCCAGCAGTTACCACCGACACCCTGATGGGTATCAGCCCCAGCATTTT. It encodes CASSYHRHPDGYQPQHF.

The V call is TRBV2, the J call TRBJ1-5; 8 bases are a match to TRBD1. The CDR3 length is 12 residues. The germline V gene has CDR1 SNHLY and CDR2 FYNNEI. With V trimmed by 7 bases and J by 7 bases, 3 bases remained unmatched. The CDR3 here is CASKDRDQPQHF. The CDR3 DNA reads as TGTGCCAGCAAGGACAGGGACCAGCCCCAGCATTTT.